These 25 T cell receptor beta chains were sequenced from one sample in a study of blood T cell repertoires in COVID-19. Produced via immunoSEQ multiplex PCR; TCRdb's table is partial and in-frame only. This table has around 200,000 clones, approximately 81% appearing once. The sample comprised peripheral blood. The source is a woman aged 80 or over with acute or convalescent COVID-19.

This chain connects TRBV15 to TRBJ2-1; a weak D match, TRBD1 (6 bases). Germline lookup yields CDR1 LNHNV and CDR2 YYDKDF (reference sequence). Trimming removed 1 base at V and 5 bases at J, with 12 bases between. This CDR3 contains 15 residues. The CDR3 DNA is TGTGCCACCAGCAGAGGGCGGACAGCGGACAATGAGCAGTTCTTC. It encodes CATSRGRTADNEQFF. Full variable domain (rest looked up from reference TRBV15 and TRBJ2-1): DAMVIQNPRYQVTQFGKPVTLSCSQTLNHNVMYWYQQKSSQAPKLLFHYYDKDFNNEADTPDNFQSRRPNTSFCFLDIRSPGLGDTAMYLCATSRGRTADNEQFFGPGTRLTVL.

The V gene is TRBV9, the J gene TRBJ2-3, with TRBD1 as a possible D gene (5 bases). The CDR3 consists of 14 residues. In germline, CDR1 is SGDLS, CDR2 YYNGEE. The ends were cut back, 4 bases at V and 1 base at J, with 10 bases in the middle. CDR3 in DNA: TGTGCCAGCAGCACCGGACAAGGCACAGATACGCAGTATTTT. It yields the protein CASSTGQGTDTQYF.

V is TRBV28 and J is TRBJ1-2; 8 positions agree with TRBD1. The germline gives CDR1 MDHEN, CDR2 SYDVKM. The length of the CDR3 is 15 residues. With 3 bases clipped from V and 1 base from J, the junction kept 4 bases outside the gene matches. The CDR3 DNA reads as TGTGCCAGCAGTTTGGGGACAGGTATTAACTATGGCTACACCTTC. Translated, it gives CASSLGTGINYGYTF.

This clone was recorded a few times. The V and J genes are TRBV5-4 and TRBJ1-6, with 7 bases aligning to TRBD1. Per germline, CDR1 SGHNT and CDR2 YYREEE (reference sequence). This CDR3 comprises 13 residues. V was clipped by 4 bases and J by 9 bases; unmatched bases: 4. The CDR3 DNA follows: TGTGCCAGCAGCCTTGACAGGGTTTCACCCCTCCACTTT. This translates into CASSLDRVSPLHF. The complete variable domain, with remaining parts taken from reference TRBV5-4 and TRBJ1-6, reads ETGVTQSPTHLIKTRGQQVTLRCSSQSGHNTVSWYQQALGQGPQFIFQYYREEENGRGNFPPRFSGLQFPNYSSELNVNALELDDSALYLCASSLDRVSPLHFGNGTRLTVT.

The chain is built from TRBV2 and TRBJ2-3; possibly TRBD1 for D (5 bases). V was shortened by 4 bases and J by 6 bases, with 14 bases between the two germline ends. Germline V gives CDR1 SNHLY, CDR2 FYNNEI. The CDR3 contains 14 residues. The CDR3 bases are TGTGCCAGCAGTGTCTGGGGCCCCACGGATACGCAGTATTTT. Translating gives CASSVWGPTDTQYF.

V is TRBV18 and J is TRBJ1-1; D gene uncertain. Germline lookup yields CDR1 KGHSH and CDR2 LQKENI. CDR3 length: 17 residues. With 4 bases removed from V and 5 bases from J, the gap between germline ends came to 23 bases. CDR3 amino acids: CASSLIGWALGGTEAFF. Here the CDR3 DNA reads TGTGCCAGCTCACTGATCGGTTGGGCGCTAGGAGGAACTGAAGCTTTCTTT.

The CDR3 loop is CASSFPSGTGDEKLFF. The CDR3 DNA reads as TGTGCCAGCAGCTTCCCCTCCGGGACAGGTGATGAAAAACTGTTTTTT. The chain combines TRBV5-6 with TRBJ1-4, with TRBD1 matching 8 bases. This CDR3 is 16 amino acids long. V dropped 2 bases and J dropped 6; count of bases not matched to a gene: 9. Germline V gene lookup returns CDR1 SGHDT and CDR2 YYEEEE.

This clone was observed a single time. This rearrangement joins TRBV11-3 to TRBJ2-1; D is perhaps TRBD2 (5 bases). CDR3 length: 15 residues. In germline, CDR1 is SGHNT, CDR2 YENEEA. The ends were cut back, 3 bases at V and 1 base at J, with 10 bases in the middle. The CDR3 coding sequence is TGTGCCAGCAGCTTCAGAGCGGTATCCTACAATGAGCAGTTCTTC. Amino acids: CASSFRAVSYNEQFF.

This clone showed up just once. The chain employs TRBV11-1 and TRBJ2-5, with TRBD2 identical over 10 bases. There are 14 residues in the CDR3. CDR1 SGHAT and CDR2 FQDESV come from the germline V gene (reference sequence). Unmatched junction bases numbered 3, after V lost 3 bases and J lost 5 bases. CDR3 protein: CASSFNSGRETQYF. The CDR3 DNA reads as TGTGCCAGCAGCTTCAATAGCGGGAGGGAGACCCAGTACTTC.

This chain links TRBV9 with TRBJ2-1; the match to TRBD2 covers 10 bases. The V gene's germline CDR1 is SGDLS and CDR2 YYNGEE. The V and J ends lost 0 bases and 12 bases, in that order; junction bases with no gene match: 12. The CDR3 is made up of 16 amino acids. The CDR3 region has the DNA TGTGCCAGCAGCGTAGCCCCCCTAGCGGGAGCACCAATGCAGTTCTTC. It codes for CASSVAPLAGAPMQFF.

The CDR3 coding sequence is TGTGCCAGCAGCCTCGGGGAGGGACCCATATATTTT. This codes for CASSLGEGPIYF. The chain is built from TRBV2 and TRBJ1-3; D is perhaps TRBD1 (5 bases). This CDR3 has 12 residues. Germline V gene data show CDR1 as SNHLY and CDR2 as FYNNEI. The ends were cut back, 6 bases at V and 11 bases at J, with 14 bases in the middle.

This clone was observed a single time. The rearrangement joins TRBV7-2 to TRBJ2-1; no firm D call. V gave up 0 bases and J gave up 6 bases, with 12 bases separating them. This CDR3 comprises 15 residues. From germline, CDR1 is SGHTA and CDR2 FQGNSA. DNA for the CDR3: TGTGCCAGCAGCTTAGCAGCACGCTTACCCAATGAGCAGTTCTTC. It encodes CASSLAARLPNEQFF.

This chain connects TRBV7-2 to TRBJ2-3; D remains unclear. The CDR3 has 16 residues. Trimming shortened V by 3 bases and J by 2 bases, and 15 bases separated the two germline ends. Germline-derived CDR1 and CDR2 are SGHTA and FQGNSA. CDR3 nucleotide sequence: TGTGCCAGCAGCTTGGGCTTCTCTCCCCCCACAGATACGCAGTATTTT. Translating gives CASSLGFSPPTDTQYF.

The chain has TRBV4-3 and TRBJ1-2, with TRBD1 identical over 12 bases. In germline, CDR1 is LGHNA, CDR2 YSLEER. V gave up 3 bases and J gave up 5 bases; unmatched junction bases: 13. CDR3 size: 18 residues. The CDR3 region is CASSQEIMGQGARYGYTF. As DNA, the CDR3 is TGCGCCAGCAGCCAGGAGATCATGGGACAGGGGGCGCGATATGGCTACACCTTC.

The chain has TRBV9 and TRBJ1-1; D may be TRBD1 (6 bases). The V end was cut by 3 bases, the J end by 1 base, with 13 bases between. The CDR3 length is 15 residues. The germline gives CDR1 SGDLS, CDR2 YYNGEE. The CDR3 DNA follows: TGTGCCAGCAGCGAATCCGGACAGAGGAACACTGAAGCTTTCTTT. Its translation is CASSESGQRNTEAFF. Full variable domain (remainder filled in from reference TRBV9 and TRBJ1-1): DSGVTQTPKHLITATGQRVTLRCSPRSGDLSVYWYQQSLDQGLQFLIQYYNGEERAKGNILERFSAQQFPDLHSELNLSSLELGDSALYFCASSESGQRNTEAFFGQGTRLTVV.

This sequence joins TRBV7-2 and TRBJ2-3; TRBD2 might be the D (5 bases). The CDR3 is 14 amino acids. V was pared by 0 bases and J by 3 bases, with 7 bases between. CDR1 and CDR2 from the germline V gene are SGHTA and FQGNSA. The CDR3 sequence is CASSLAGRTDTQYF. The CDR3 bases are TGTGCCAGCAGCTTAGCGGGGAGAACAGATACGCAGTATTTT.

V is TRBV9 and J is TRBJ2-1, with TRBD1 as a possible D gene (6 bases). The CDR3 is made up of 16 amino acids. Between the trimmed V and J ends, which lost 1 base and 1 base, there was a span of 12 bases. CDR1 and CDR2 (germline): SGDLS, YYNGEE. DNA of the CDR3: TGTGCCAGCAGCGTAAGGACAGATATATCCTACAATGAGCAGTTCTTC. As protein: CASSVRTDISYNEQFF.

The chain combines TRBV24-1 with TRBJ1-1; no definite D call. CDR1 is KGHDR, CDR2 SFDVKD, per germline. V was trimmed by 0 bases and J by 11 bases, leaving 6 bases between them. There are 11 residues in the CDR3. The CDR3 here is CATSDLTTAFF. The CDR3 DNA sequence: TGTGCCACCAGTGATTTGACTACTGCTTTCTTT.

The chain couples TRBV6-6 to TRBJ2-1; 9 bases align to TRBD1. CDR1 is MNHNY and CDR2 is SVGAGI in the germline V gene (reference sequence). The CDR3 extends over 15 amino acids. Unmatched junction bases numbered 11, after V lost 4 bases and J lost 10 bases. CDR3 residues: CASSLRTGVQGEQFF. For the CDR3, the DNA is TGTGCCAGCAGTTTAAGGACAGGGGTCCAAGGGGAGCAGTTCTTC.

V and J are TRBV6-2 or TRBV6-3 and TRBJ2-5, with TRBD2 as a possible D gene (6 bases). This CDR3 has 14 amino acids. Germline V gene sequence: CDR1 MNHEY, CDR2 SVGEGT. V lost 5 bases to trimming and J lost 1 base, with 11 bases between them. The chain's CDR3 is CASSPGTGQETQYF. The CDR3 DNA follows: TGTGCCAGCAGTCCCGGGACTGGCCAAGAGACCCAGTACTTC.

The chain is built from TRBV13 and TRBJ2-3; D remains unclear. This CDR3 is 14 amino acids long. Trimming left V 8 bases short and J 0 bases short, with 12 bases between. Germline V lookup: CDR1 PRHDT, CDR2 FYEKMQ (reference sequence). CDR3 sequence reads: CASGSSRSTDTQYF. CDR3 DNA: TGTGCCAGCGGCTCCTCTAGAAGCACAGATACGCAGTATTTT.

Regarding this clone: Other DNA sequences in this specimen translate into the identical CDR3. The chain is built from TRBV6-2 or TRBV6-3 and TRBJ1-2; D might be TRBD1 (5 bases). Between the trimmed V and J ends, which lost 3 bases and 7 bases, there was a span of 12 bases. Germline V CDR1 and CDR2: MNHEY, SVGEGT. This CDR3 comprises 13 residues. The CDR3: CASSYSQGGGYTF. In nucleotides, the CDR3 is TGTGCCAGCAGTTATAGCCAGGGAGGTGGCTACACCTTC.

CDR3: CASRNPRAVEKLFF. As DNA, the CDR3 is TGTGCCAGCAGGAACCCGAGGGCGGTTGAAAAACTGTTTTTT. The rearrangement links TRBV2 to TRBJ1-4; D ambiguous. The CDR3 has 14 amino acids. The germline V gene has CDR1 SNHLY and CDR2 FYNNEI. Trimming removed 6 bases from V and 7 bases from J, with 15 bases in between.

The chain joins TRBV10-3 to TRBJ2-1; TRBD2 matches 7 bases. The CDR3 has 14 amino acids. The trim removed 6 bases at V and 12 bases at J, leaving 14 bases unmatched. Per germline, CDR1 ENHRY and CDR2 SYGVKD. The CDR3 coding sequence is TGTGCCATCAGCGAAGCGGGAAAAACAAACAGGCAGTTCTTC. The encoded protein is CAISEAGKTNRQFF.

The CDR3 DNA is TGTGCCAGCAGCTTAGTGGGCCGGACTAGCGGGAGAGACTATGAGCAGTTCTTC. It translates to CASSLVGRTSGRDYEQFF. This rearrangement joins TRBV7-2 to TRBJ2-1; 13 bases line up with TRBD2. V lost 1 base and J lost 8; bases outside the gene matches: 11. Looked up from germline, CDR1 is SGHTA and CDR2 is FQGNSA. CDR3 length: 18 amino acids. Looking up the rest from reference TRBV7-2 and TRBJ2-1 gives the full variable domain: GAGVSQSPSNKVTEKGKDVELRCDPISGHTALYWYRQSLGQGLEFLIYFQGNSAPDKSGLPSDRFSAERTGGSVSTLTIQRTQQEDSAVYLCASSLVGRTSGRDYEQFFGPGTRLTVL.